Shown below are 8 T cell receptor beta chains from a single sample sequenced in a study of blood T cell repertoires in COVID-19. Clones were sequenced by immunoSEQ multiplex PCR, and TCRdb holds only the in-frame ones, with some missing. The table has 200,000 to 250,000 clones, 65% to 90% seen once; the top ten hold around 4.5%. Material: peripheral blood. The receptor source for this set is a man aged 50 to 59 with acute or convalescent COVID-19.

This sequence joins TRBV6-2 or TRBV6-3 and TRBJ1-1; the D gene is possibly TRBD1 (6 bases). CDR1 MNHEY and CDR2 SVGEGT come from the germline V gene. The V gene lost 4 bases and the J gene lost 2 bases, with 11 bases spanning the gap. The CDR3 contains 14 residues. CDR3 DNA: TGTGCCAGCAGTTGGGCAGGGGCCAACACTGAAGCTTTCTTT. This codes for CASSWAGANTEAFF.

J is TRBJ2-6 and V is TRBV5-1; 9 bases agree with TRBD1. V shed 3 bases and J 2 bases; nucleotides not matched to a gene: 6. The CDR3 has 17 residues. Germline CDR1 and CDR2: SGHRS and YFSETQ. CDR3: CASSSSRDRAGANVLTF. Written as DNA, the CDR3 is TGCGCCAGCAGCTCGTCCCGGGACAGGGCTGGGGCCAACGTCCTGACTTTC.

CDR3 region: CASRRGQLNEKLFF. CDR3 nucleotides: TGTGCCAGCAGGAGGGGACAGTTAAATGAAAAACTGTTTTTT. The chain carries TRBV6-5 and TRBJ1-4, with 7 bases fitting TRBD1. With 6 bases clipped from V and 5 bases from J, the junction kept 6 bases outside the gene matches. The CDR3 runs to 14 residues. CDR1 and CDR2 from the germline V gene are MNHEY and SVGAGI.

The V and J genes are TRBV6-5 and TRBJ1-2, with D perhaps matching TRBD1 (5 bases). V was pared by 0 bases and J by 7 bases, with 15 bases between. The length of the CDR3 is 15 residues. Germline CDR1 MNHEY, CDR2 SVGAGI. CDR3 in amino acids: CASSYSNQGFLGYTF. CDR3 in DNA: TGTGCCAGCAGTTACTCGAACCAGGGCTTTCTTGGCTACACCTTC.

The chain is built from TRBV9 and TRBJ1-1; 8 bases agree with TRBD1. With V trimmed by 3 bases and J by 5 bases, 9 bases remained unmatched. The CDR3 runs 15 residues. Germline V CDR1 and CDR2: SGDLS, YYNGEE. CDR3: CASSAPHTGGTEAFF. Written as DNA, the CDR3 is TGTGCCAGCAGCGCCCCCCACACAGGGGGAACTGAAGCTTTCTTT.

The CDR3 DNA reads as TGTGCCAGCAGCTTCGGGAGGCAAAACACCATATATTTT. This translates into CASSFGRQNTIYF. The chain carries TRBV11-3 and TRBJ1-3; D is ambiguous. V lost 3 bases and J lost 6, with 9 bases in between. The CDR3 is made up of 13 amino acids. The V gene's germline CDR1 is SGHNT and CDR2 YENEEA. The whole variable domain, remainder taken from reference TRBV11-3 and TRBJ1-3, is EAGVVQSPRYKIIEKKQPVAFWCNPISGHNTLYWYLQNLGQGPELLIRYENEEAVDDSQLPKDRFSAERLKGVDSTLKIQPAELGDSAVYLCASSFGRQNTIYFGEGSWLTVV.

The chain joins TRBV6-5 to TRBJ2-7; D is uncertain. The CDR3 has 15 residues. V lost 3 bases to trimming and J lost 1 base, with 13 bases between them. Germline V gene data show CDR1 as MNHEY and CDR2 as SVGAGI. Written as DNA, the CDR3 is TGTGCCAGCAGTTATTTGGCACCTCCATCCTACGAGCAGTACTTC. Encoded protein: CASSYLAPPSYEQYF.

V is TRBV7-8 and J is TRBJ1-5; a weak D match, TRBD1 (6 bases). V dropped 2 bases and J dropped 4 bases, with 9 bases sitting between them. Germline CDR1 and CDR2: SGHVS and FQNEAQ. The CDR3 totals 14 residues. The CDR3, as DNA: TGTGCCAGCAGCTTATGGGACACAAATCAGCCCCAGCATTTT. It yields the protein CASSLWDTNQPQHF.